This entry lists 3 T cell receptor beta chains sequenced from one sample in a study of beta chain features in type 1 diabetes. Study-wide results and limits: For Type 1 diabetes patients, all four CD4+ subsets carried TCRB CDR3s that were moderately but significantly shorter.

Their specific antigens are unknown. Reverse transcribing all isolated RNA meant expressed TCRB transcripts were sequenced. Sequenced by immunoSEQ multiplex PCR; TCRdb stores in-frame clones only, minus some. The top ten hold roughly 0.7% of the sample, which has 160,000 or so clones, roughly 9% seen once. The sample consisted of central memory CD4+ T cells from blood. These receptors were obtained from a woman aged 25 to 45 with type 1 diabetes.

J is TRBJ1-1 and V is TRBV18, with 10 positions matching TRBD1. V shed 4 bases, J shed 4 bases, and the junction held 3 bases outside the gene matches. CDR1 and CDR2 (germline): KGHSH, LQKENI. The CDR3 runs to 14 residues. The CDR3 bases are TGTGCCAGCTCACGACAGGGGGCATCCACTGAAGCTTTCTTT. Translated, it gives CASSRQGASTEAFF. Together with reference TRBV18 and TRBJ1-1, the CDR3 gives the full variable domain: NAGVMQNPRHLVRRRGQEARLRCSPMKGHSHVYWYRQLPEEGLKFMVYLQKENIIDESGMPKERFSAEFPKEGPSILRIQQVVRGDSAAYFCASSRQGASTEAFFGQGTRLTVV.

The rearrangement uses TRBV6-4 and TRBJ1-1, with 7 bases matching TRBD1. This CDR3 spans 13 amino acids. Germline V gives CDR1 MRHNA, CDR2 SNTAGT. V shed 4 bases, J shed 3 bases, and the junction held 2 bases outside the gene matches. The CDR3: CASSADRDTEAFF. The CDR3 DNA reads TGTGCCAGCAGTGCCGACAGGGACACTGAAGCTTTCTTT.

This clone was picked up a small number of times. This chain connects TRBV6-5 to TRBJ1-2; a possible D gene is TRBD1 (5 bases). Germline CDR1 MNHEY, CDR2 SVGAGI. Trimming left V 2 bases short and J 4 bases short, with 8 bases between. CDR3 size: 13 residues. The DNA for the CDR3 is TGTGCCAGCAGTTACGACAGTTCCTATGGCTACACCTTC. Its protein is CASSYDSSYGYTF.